Below, 7 T cell receptor beta chains from the same sample are listed, as sequenced in a study of T cell responses to AZD1222 COVID-19 vaccine. Using immunoSEQ multiplex PCR, the repertoire was profiled, and TCRdb retains in-frame clones only, with some absent. The sample lists 130,000 to 150,000 clones, under 95% occurring once. Source: peripheral blood, taken on day 0 of AZD1222 vaccination. These receptors all come from an adult in good health.

This rearrangement joins TRBV27 to TRBJ2-7; D unresolved. Germline-derived CDR1 and CDR2 are MNHEY and SMNVEV (reference sequence). There are 15 residues in the CDR3. Trimming stripped 0 bases from V and 4 bases from J, with 13 bases between. CDR3 protein: CASSLSPGARYEQYF. The CDR3 DNA sequence: TGTGCCAGCAGTTTATCTCCGGGCGCCCGTTACGAGCAGTACTTC.

The chain recombines TRBV14 with TRBJ1-3; a possible D gene is TRBD1 (5 bases). V dropped 8 bases and J dropped 0 bases, with 8 bases sitting between them. Germline CDR1 is SGHDN and CDR2 is FVKESK. This CDR3 contains 13 residues. The chain's CDR3 is CASQGLSGNTIYF. In DNA, the CDR3 is TGTGCCAGCCAGGGTCTCTCTGGAAACACCATATATTTT.

The chain joins TRBV4-1 to TRBJ1-5; no clear D. This CDR3 contains 15 residues. V lost 0 bases and J 3 bases, leaving 9 bases between the germline ends. Germline CDR1 MGHRA, CDR2 YSYEKL. The CDR3 protein is CASSQDLGVNQPQHF. The CDR3, as DNA: TGCGCCAGCAGCCAAGATCTAGGAGTCAATCAGCCCCAGCATTTT.

The CDR3 loop reads CASSDWGYEQYF. Written as DNA, the CDR3 is TGTGCCAGCAGTGATTGGGGCTACGAGCAGTACTTC. The chain combines TRBV2 with TRBJ2-7, with D unresolved. V gave up 3 bases and J gave up 3 bases, with 6 bases separating them. This CDR3 region has 12 residues. Germline assignment: CDR1 SNHLY and CDR2 FYNNEI.

This chain connects TRBV5-1 to TRBJ1-5; no clear D gene. Per the germline V gene, CDR1 is SGHRS and CDR2 is YFSETQ. The V gene lost 4 bases and the J gene lost 0 bases, with 11 bases spanning the gap. The CDR3 consists of 15 residues. The CDR3 DNA follows: TGCGCCAGCAGCCCCACACCAAATAGCAATCAGCCCCAGCATTTT. Amino acid sequence: CASSPTPNSNQPQHF.

The rearrangement links TRBV7-9 to TRBJ2-1, with a tentative D call TRBD2 (5 bases). There are 15 residues in the CDR3. Germline values: CDR1 SEHNR, CDR2 FQNEAQ (reference sequence). Trimming cost V 1 base and J 2 bases, with 9 bases left between them. The CDR3 DNA reads TGTGCCAGCAGCTTAGGACTAATAACCTACAATGAGCAGTTCTTC. This encodes CASSLGLITYNEQFF.

This clone occurred once. V is TRBV27 and J is TRBJ2-2; D unclear. The CDR3 runs to 15 residues. Germline CDR1 and CDR2: MNHEY and SMNVEV (reference sequence). V gave up 8 bases and J gave up 8 bases, with 21 bases separating them. The CDR3 here is CASGSRMPRTGELFF. The CDR3 coding sequence is TGTGCCAGCGGCTCACGGATGCCAAGAACTGGGGAGCTGTTTTTT.